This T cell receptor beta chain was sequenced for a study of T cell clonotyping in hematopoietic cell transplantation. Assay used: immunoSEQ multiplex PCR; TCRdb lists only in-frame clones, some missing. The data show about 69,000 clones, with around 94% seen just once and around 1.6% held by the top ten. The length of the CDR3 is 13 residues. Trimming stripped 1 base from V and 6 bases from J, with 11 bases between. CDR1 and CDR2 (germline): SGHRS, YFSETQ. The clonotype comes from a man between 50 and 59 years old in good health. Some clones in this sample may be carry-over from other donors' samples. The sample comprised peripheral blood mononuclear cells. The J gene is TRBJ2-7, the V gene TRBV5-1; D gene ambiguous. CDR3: CASSLFGVGEQYF. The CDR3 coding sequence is TGCGCCAGCAGCTTGTTTGGGGTCGGCGAGCAGTACTTC.